Here is one T cell receptor (beta chain) with its context. Its antigen target is currently unknown. One end of the junction is discordant with germline, which a read error may explain. Libraries were built with the immunoSEQ multiplex PCR assay. The multiplex PCR relied on a mix of 60 forward primers for TCR Vbeta segments and 13 reverse primers for TCR Jbeta segments. Amplification of the CDR3 region of rearranged TCR beta genes was performed with a multiplex PCR assay on genomic DNA. The amplified TCR beta libraries were sequenced on the Illumina HiSeq System as 87-base-pair reads. The authors' pipeline ran thus. Across the roughly 600 repertoires, a later analysis counted around 80 million unique TCR beta chains, approximately 12 million of which were shared by at least two donors. Raw reads were error-corrected and collapsed into unique sequences by a nearest-neighbor algorithm in which closely related sequences were merged to remove PCR and sequencing errors. To assign V, D and J gene segments, CDR3 sequences were aligned to IMGT reference sequences. Each retained sequence needed at least a six-nucleotide match to both a V gene segment and a J gene segment. Rearrangements were called productive when the CDR3 lacked stop codons and stayed in frame with V and J; all others were non-productive. CDR3 was defined according to IMGT convention as the region running from the second conserved V-encoded cysteine to the conserved J-encoded phenylalanine. In an earlier analysis of more than 550 of the donors, sequences lacking an unambiguous match to a single V gene segment were excluded. In an earlier analysis of more than 500 of the donors, a V segment was called functional when productive rearrangements were above 56.7%, and segregating when the standard deviation between donors exceeded 5%. A statistical classification framework was developed to diagnose cytomegalovirus status using the catalog of TCR beta chain sequences. V and J gene assignment, in a later analysis, came from comparing TCR nucleotide sequences with IMGT/GENE-DB human TR gene sequences. The TCRdist pipeline was used in a later analysis to assign CDR3 sequences and most-parsimonious VDJ recombination scenarios. In a later analysis, every TCR beta chain was defined by the combination of its CDR3 amino acid sequence and its V-gene family, and reads without a unique V-gene family were dropped. To address suspected cross-contamination and a sequencing artifact, a later analysis removed several hundred highly shared, low-generation-probability nucleotide sequences. A later analysis calculated a clonal expansion index for each public chain from normalized within-repertoire ranks of inferred template counts. A later analysis computed generation probabilities with a VDJ recombination model fitted to out-of-frame rearrangements, and checked the results against IGoR. In a later analysis, hypergeometric tests were used to score TCR-TCR, TCR-HLA and TCR-CMV co-occurrence, with a repertoire-size bias correction applied to TCR pairs. In a later analysis, false discovery rates were estimated by permuting HLA or CMV assignments 20 times. In a later analysis, co-occurring TCRs were grouped using DBSCAN, with TCRdist sequence similarity added in when clustering inside HLA-allele-positive subsets. Repertoires with fewer than 30,000 or more than 120,000 public chains were left out of co-occurrence clustering, as were a handful of repertoires with anomalous nucleotide sharing. TCRdb stores this immuneACCESS table with in-frame sequences only. Part of the clones is absent; in the studies checked, under half of the shortfall reflects unresolved V genes, and no reason is known for the rest. The V and J calls and clone size were taken over from that table, and D and trimming were inferred from the DNA. This sample lists about 110,000 clones; approximately 76% were detected once. The ten largest clones capture 7.7% of the sample.

Reading the germline V gene (reference sequence) gives CDR1 MNHEY and CDR2 SMNVEV. Counted from cysteine to phenylalanine, this CDR3 has 18 amino acids. The retained sequence is limited to the CDR3, 54 bases, with the frame set at the first base. The cohort was made up of 650 to 700 healthy bone marrow donors. At the time of sampling, all cohort members were nominally healthy, though unrecorded immune exposures were likely present. The donor was CMV seropositive and belonged to the group of 250 to 300 seropositive cohort members. A peripheral blood sample was provided by each donor, and peripheral blood mononuclear cells were used for TCR beta sequencing. Genomic DNA extraction from the blood cell samples was performed with the Qiagen DNeasy Blood Extraction Kit. The data stem from a study of cytomegalovirus exposure and HLA in healthy donors (dated by TCRdb to the late 2010s). Broadly, across the study: According to an earlier analysis of several hundred of the donors, some 180 million T cells yielded over 100 million unique TCR beta sequences and around 300 Gb of sequence data. The study used immunosequencing to profile the T cell repertoires of more than 650 subjects and linked those repertoires to cytomegalovirus serostatus. Several DR-DQ haplotypes were treated as single units for association and clustering because of strong linkage in the cohort. Class I and class II HLA loci were covered by the typing at four-digit resolution. Across roughly 420 genotyped donors of the cohort, an average of approximately 240,000 unique TCR beta nucleotide sequences per donor were sequenced, and 15% to 20% of those sequences were non-productive. Donor age, sex, ethnicity and CMV serostatus were compiled together with the repertoire data. Along with the roughly 670-subject first cohort, a separate validation cohort of around 120 different subjects was used. Among the roughly 400 genotyped donors, 75% to 90% belonged to the genetic ancestry cluster associated with self-reported Caucasian donors. High-throughput TCR immunosequencing, statistical association of individual TCRs with disease status, and machine learning were combined to predict cytomegalovirus infection status. The number of typed donors differed by locus: about 620-630 for A, B, C, DRB1 and DQB1; about 520 for DQA1; approximately 610 for DPA1; and about 450 for DPB1. Every repertoire in the discovery cohort had been generated on one and the same sequencing platform. An early release that covered 640 HLA-typed donors contained approximately 300 gigabases of sequencing data and tens of millions of unique TCR sequences. A later analysis re-examined previously published TCR beta repertoires from over 500 donors and added high-resolution HLA genotyping to investigate patterns of TCR occurrence. Rather than drawing on any new phenotypic data, the later analysis identified candidate immune exposures from TCR beta sequences and the way those sequences occurred across donors. An earlier analysis of 500 to 750 of the donors applied high-throughput TCR beta sequencing to assess whether each TCR beta V gene segment acted as functional or pseudogenic. In a later genetic analysis, genome-wide SNP genotypes for about three fifths of the roughly 670 donors were used, and that subset was treated as a discovery cohort. The aim of the study was to test whether cataloging public T cell receptors could identify signatures of past pathogen exposure.

Broader findings and caveats from the paper: Some IMGT-functional V segments, including TRBV6-2 and TRBV6-3, could not be distinguished by the 87-base-pair reads and were therefore excluded. An earlier analysis of 450 to 750 of the donors showed that most TCR beta V segments appeared in productive rearrangements either about 87% or about 30% of the time, which broadly matched IMGT annotations. In a later analysis, HLA-associated TCR beta chains showed more clonal expansion and lower generation probabilities than non-associated chains that were equally common. A later genetic analysis associated a missense DCLRE1C variant with V-gene and J-gene trimming of TCR beta chains, and an independent cohort replicated the association. The classifier was reported to diagnose cytomegalovirus status with high specificity and sensitivity in both the original and validation cohorts. A few of the identified cytomegalovirus-associated TCR beta chains were confirmed in vitro to be specific for cytomegalovirus antigens. The sequencing pipeline was judged likely to have produced a cluster of highly shared sequence variants as a technical artifact. A further reported finding was that TCR beta sequences accurately predicted the HLA-A and HLA-B alleles for most subjects in the first cohort. Most TCR sequences were seen in very few donors, while some public TCRs were found in many individuals. The cohort was sequenced for TCR beta chains only, and without alpha or paired-chain data the features that could be detected were limited. Correlated functional status among segregating V segments might be attributable to linkage disequilibrium, but an unknown experimental factor could not be ruled out. The authors suggested that the approach could potentially be extended to other disease states and immunological phenotypes. Because counts were too low, fewer than 20 rarely observed V segments, including chromosome 9 orphons, were excluded from the earlier analysis of several hundred of the donors. For the cohort, immune exposure information was limited to CMV serostatus. Sequencing depth was assumed to be roughly uniform across donors in the presence/absence analyses, though that assumption may not hold. According to a later analysis, TCR association rates differed among HLA loci, with DRB1 alleles showing the most associated TCRs and HLA-C alleles showing the fewest. When HLA alleles, especially DR and DQ, strongly co-occurred, attributing TCR associations to individual alleles was difficult. Specific HLA alleles were associated with 15,000 to 20,000 TCR beta sequences at a false discovery rate of 0.05 in a later analysis. A later genetic analysis reported fewer N-insertions in productive TCRs among donors in an Asian-associated ancestry cluster than the roughly 640-donor mean. Because HLA typing was unavailable for some donors at each locus, only the typed subset was used in association tests. According to a later analysis, most CMV-associated TCR beta chains appeared to be HLA-restricted, and the HLA associations seemed to be driven largely by CMV exposure. A total of about 150 TCR beta chains were listed by the study as associated with cytomegalovirus. In a later analysis, several top co-occurrence clusters were reported to appear linked to parvovirus B19, influenza, CMV and Epstein-Barr virus.

This TCR was recovered from a woman in her fifties or sixties in good health and CMV-seropositive. Here the chain combines TRBV27 and TRBJ2-6; TRBD1 is a weak D gene call, 5 bases matching. The sequencing sample was made of PBMCs. The CDR3 protein sequence reads: CASSLRSFAFSGANGLTF. Here is the DNA: TGTGCCAGCAGCTTGAGATCGTTTGCCTTCTCTGGGGCCAACGGCCTGACTTTC.